Listed here is a single TCR beta chain. The CDR3 runs to 14 residues. CDR1 is SGHRS and CDR2 is YFSETQ in the germline V gene. Trimming shortened V by 4 bases and J by 1 base, and 11 bases separated the two germline ends. Ages ranged from about 18 to 89 years, with residence in around 24 US areas. Participant-reported clinical history was the basis for cohort assignment. This sample stems from a study of blood T cell repertoires in COVID-19. Study-level background: Sample material is recorded as cDNA or gDNA derived from T cells, B-cell-depleted T cells, or PBMCs.

Assay: immunoSEQ multiplex PCR; the TCRdb copy retains only in-frame clones and omits some. Of roughly 300,000 clones in the sample, roughly 90% were seen once. Sequences were obtained from PBMCs or T cells enriched from blood (not recorded which). The clonotype comes from a woman in her twenties or thirties who had recovered from COVID-19. V usage is TRBV5-1 and J usage is TRBJ1-1; maybe TRBD1 (5 bases). The DNA for the CDR3 is TGCGCCAGCAGCGTGGGACGGGAGAACACTGAAGCTTTCTTT. Translated: CASSVGRENTEAFF.